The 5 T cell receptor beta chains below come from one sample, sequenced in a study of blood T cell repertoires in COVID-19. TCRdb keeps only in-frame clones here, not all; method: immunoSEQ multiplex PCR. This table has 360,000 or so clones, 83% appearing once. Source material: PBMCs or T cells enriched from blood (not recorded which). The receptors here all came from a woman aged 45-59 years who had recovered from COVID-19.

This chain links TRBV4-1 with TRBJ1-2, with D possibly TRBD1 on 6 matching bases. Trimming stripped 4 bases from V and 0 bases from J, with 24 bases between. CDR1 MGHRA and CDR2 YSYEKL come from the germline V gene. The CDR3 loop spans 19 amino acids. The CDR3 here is CASSPNHAGAYGANYGYTF. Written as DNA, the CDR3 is TGCGCCAGCAGCCCCAACCACGCAGGGGCCTACGGAGCTAACTATGGCTACACCTTC.

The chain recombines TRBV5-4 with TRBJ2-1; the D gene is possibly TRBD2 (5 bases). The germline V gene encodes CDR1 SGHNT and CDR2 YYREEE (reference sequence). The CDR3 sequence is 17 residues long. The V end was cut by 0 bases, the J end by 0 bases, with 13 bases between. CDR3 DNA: TGTGCCAGCAGCTTGGGGCTAGCCACGAGCTCCTACAATGAGCAGTTCTTC. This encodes CASSLGLATSSYNEQFF.

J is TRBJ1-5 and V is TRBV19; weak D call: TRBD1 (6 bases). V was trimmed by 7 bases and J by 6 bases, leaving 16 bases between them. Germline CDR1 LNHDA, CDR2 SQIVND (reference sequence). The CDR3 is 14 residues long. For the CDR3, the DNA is TGTGCCAGTACCCTACAGGGATCGTCTCAGCCCCAGCATTTT. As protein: CASTLQGSSQPQHF. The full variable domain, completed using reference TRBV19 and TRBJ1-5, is DGGITQSPKYLFRKEGQNVTLSCEQNLNHDAMYWYRQDPGQGLRLIYYSQIVNDFQKGDIAEGYSVSREKKESFPLTVTSAQKNPTAFYLCASTLQGSSQPQHFGDGTRLSIL.

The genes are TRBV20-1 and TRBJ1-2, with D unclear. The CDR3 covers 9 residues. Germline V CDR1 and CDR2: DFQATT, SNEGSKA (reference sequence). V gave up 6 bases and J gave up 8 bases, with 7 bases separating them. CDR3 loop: CSAAVGYTF. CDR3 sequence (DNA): TGCAGTGCCGCGGTCGGCTACACCTTC.

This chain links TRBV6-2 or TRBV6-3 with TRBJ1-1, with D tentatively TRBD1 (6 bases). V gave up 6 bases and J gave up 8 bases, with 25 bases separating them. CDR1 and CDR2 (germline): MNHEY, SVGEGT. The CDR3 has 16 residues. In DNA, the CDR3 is TGTGCCAGCAGCCAACTCTCTTCCCCTATGGGGACAGAAGCTTTCTTT. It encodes CASSQLSSPMGTEAFF.